This T cell receptor beta chain was identified in a study of cytomegalovirus exposure and HLA in healthy donors. Donors were nominally healthy when sampled, though unrecorded immune exposures were likely. Primers for the PCR totalled 60 Vbeta and 13 Jbeta. The protocol was immunoSEQ multiplex PCR, while the TCRdb copy is restricted to in-frame clones and leaves out a portion. Altogether some 130,000 clones are present, 80% being singletons, with the ten largest covering about 2.2%. The CDR3 loop spans 12 amino acids. In germline, CDR1 is SGDLS, CDR2 YYNGEE. The V end was cut by 7 bases, the J end by 3 bases, with 11 bases between. As to this clone: As yet, its antigen is unknown.

General study findings and limits: TRBV6-2, TRBV6-3 and some other V segments were excluded as indistinguishable. CMV serostatus alone was available as immune exposure information.

The sample was PBMCs. This receptor was taken from a man aged 25 to 40 in good health and CMV-seronegative. The V and J genes are TRBV9 and TRBJ2-7; possibly TRBD2 for D (5 bases). The CDR3 reads CASGPSIYEQYF. The CDR3 DNA reads as TGTGCCAGCGGCCCTAGCATCTACGAGCAGTACTTC.